Below, 12 T cell receptor beta chains from the same sample are listed, as sequenced in a study of identical twins. TCRdb used MiXCR to reprocess the 5' RACE reads, holding one entry per CDR3 protein. The sample includes some 630,000 distinct CDR3 sequences, just over 7% of them seen just once. This same sample was also taken into another study, of yellow fever vaccine responses in identical twins.

Sequencing was carried out using PBMCs. The receptors derive from a woman aged 18-29 years in good health.

V usage is TRBV12-3 or TRBV12-4 and J usage is TRBJ2-1; the D gene could be TRBD1 or TRBD2 (5 bases each). The length of the CDR3 is 14 residues. V was shortened by 7 bases and J by 5 bases, with 15 bases between the two germline ends. As DNA, the CDR3 is TGTGCCAGCACGGGGCAGGGATATAACAATGAGCAGTTCTTC. Protein sequence: CASTGQGYNNEQFF.

This clonotype was counted only a few times. The chain links TRBV28 to TRBJ1-4; D is possibly TRBD1 (6 bases). CDR1 and CDR2 from the germline V gene are MDHEN and SYDVKM. This CDR3 is built from 14 residues. Trimming shortened V by 3 bases and J by 8 bases, and 13 bases separated the two germline ends. CDR3: CASSLDSRMEKLFF. The CDR3 region has the DNA TGTGCCAGCAGTTTGGACAGCAGAATGGAAAAACTGTTTTTT.

This clonotype was seen more than once but under ten times. The chain has TRBV28 and TRBJ2-5, with 11 nucleotides matching TRBD2. The V and J ends lost 2 bases and 7 bases, in that order; junction bases with no gene match: 6. The CDR3 length is 15 residues. Germline CDR1 and CDR2: MDHEN and SYDVKM. The chain's CDR3 is CASSLQLAGEGTQYF. The DNA of the CDR3 is TGTGCCAGCAGTTTACAACTAGCGGGAGAGGGGACCCAGTACTTC.

The sample holds a few counts of this clonotype. The CDR3 sequence is CAISEKYNEQFF. The CDR3 nucleotides are TGTGCCATCAGTGAGAAGTACAATGAGCAGTTCTTC. V usage is TRBV10-3 and J usage is TRBJ2-1; no clear D. The CDR3 loop spans 12 amino acids. Trimming took 2 bases from V and 4 from J, leaving 3 bases between them. Germline V gene data show CDR1 as ENHRY and CDR2 as SYGVKD.

J is TRBJ2-5 and V is TRBV2; 7 nucleotides agree with TRBD1. CDR1 is SNHLY and CDR2 is FYNNEI in the germline V gene. After removal of 6 bases from V and 7 bases from J, the junction contained 17 bases not matched to a gene. CDR3 length equals 16 residues. Here the CDR3 DNA reads TGTGCCAGCAGGGATCTAGGGGCGATCCCAGGGGGGACCCAGTACTTC. Residues: CASRDLGAIPGGTQYF.

This sequence joins TRBV18 and TRBJ2-6; 9 nucleotides line up with TRBD1. V gave up 3 bases and J gave up 1 base; unmatched junction bases: 10. Germline lookup yields CDR1 KGHSH and CDR2 LQKENI. The CDR3 sequence is 19 residues long. As DNA, the CDR3 is TGTGCCAGCTCACCTCAGTCGACAGGGGGTGGTTCTGGGGCCAACGTCCTGACTTTC. This gives the protein CASSPQSTGGGSGANVLTF. Combining the CDR3 with reference TRBV18 and TRBJ2-6 gives the whole variable domain NAGVMQNPRHLVRRRGQEARLRCSPMKGHSHVYWYRQLPEEGLKFMVYLQKENIIDESGMPKERFSAEFPKEGPSILRIQQVVRGDSAAYFCASSPQSTGGGSGANVLTFGAGSRLTVL.

This clonotype occurred many times. The rearrangement links TRBV29-1 to TRBJ2-1; TRBD2 matches at 10 bases. This CDR3 has 14 residues. The V segment lost 8 bases and the J segment 1 base; nucleotides outside the gene matches: 5. Germline CDR1 is SQVTM and CDR2 is ANQGSEA. CDR3 sequence reads: CSTLAGESYNEQFF. CDR3 nucleotide sequence: TGCAGCACCCTAGCGGGAGAATCCTACAATGAGCAGTTCTTC.

This chain uses TRBV5-1 with TRBJ1-2; 8 bases map to TRBD1. This CDR3 contains 15 residues. Trimming removed 3 bases from V and 4 bases from J; junction bases left unmatched: 8. CDR1 and CDR2 (germline): SGHRS, YFSETQ. CDR3 nucleotides: TGCGCCAGCAGCTCAGGGACAGGAATATTCTATGGCTACACCTTC. Its protein is CASSSGTGIFYGYTF.

V and J are TRBV6-1 and TRBJ2-6; 7 nucleotides agree with TRBD1. V dropped 4 bases and J dropped 2; count of bases not matched to a gene: 8. Germline V gives CDR1 MNHNS, CDR2 SASEGT. The CDR3 has 17 amino acids. This chain's CDR3 is CASSVNRGEPGANVLTF. CDR3 DNA: TGTGCCAGCAGTGTTAACAGGGGTGAACCTGGGGCCAACGTCCTGACTTTC.

This clonotype was recorded a few times. The J gene is TRBJ1-2, the V gene TRBV29-1, with a possible D match to TRBD1 (5 bases). From germline, CDR1 is SQVTM and CDR2 ANQGSEA. Trimming cost V 3 bases and J 6 bases, with 8 bases left between them. The CDR3 covers 11 residues. CDR3 sequence: CSVDAGHGYTF. The CDR3 nucleotides read TGCAGCGTTGACGCAGGGCATGGCTACACCTTC.

This clonotype was picked up a small number of times. The chain carries TRBV6-5 and TRBJ2-5, with D unresolved. This CDR3 is built from 15 residues. The germline gives CDR1 MNHEY, CDR2 SVGAGI. V was shortened by 2 bases and J by 6 bases, with 16 bases between the two germline ends. The CDR3 is CASSYDTGPRKTQYF. The CDR3 nucleotides are TGTGCCAGCAGTTACGACACCGGGCCTAGAAAGACCCAGTACTTC.

The sample holds many counts of this clonotype. This chain joins TRBV9 and TRBJ1-4; tentatively, D is TRBD1 (6 bases). This CDR3 is 14 amino acids long. Germline CDR1 reads SGDLS; CDR2 reads YYNGEE. Trimming removed 4 bases from V and 6 bases from J, with 13 bases in between. The CDR3 DNA reads TGTGCCAGCAGCCTGGAGGCAGGGGATGAAAAACTGTTTTTT. Translation gives CASSLEAGDEKLFF. The complete variable domain, with remaining parts taken from reference TRBV9 and TRBJ1-4, reads DSGVTQTPKHLITATGQRVTLRCSPRSGDLSVYWYQQSLDQGLQFLIQYYNGEERAKGNILERFSAQQFPDLHSELNLSSLELGDSALYFCASSLEAGDEKLFFGSGTQLSVL.